This TCR beta chain was found in a study of T cell changes during pregnancy in multiple sclerosis. Produced via immunoSEQ multiplex PCR; TCRdb's table is partial and in-frame only. This sample has tens of thousands of clones, with approximately 95% found just once. The CDR3 consists of 17 residues. V lost 3 bases, J lost 0 bases, and 15 bases lay in between. Germline V CDR1 and CDR2: MGHRA, YSYEKL. This chain uses TRBV4-1 with TRBJ1-3; D call uncertain. The sequences come from CD4+ T cells from peripheral blood mononuclear cells, collected in the first trimester of pregnancy. The sequence was obtained from a female donor with multiple sclerosis, enrolled in a pregnancy study. CDR3 bases: TGCGCCAGCAGCCACTCAAACACGAAATACTCTGGAAACACCATATATTTT. Encoded protein: CASSHSNTKYSGNTIYF.